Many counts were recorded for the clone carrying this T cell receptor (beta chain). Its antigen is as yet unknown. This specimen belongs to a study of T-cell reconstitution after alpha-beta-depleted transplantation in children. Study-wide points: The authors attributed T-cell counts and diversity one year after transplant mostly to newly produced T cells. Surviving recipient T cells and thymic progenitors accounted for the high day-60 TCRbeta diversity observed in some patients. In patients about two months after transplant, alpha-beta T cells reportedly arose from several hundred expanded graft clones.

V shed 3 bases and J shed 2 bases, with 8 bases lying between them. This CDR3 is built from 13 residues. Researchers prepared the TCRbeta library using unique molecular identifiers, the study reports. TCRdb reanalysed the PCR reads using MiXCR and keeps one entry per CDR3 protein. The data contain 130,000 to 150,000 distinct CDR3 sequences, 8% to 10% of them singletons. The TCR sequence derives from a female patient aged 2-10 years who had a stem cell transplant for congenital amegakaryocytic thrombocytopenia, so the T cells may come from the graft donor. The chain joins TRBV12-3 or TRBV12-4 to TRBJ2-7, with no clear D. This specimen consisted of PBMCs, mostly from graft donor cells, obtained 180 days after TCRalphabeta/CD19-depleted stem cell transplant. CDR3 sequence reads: CASSFRPPYEQYF. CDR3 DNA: TGTGCCAGCAGTTTTCGGCCCCCCTACGAGCAGTACTTC.